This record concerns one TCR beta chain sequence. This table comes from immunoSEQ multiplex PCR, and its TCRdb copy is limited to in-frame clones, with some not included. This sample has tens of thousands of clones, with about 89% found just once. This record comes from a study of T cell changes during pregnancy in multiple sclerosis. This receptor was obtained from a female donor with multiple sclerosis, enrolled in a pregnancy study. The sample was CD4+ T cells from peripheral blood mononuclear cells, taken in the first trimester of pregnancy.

Written as DNA, the CDR3 is TGTGCCAGCAGTTACGGGGACTTACAAGAGACCCAGTACTTC. Translated: CASSYGDLQETQYF. The chain couples TRBV6-5 to TRBJ2-5; maybe TRBD2 (6 bases). The V gene's germline CDR1 is MNHEY and CDR2 SVGAGI. V was pared by 2 bases and J by 2 bases, with 9 bases between. CDR3 length equals 14 residues.